This T cell receptor beta chain comes out of a study of shared clonotypes between healthy human individuals (TCRdb year 2020). General notes on the study: The cohort comprised two women and a few men aged 18 to 49 years. For each donor, CD4 naive and CD4 memory were each given three plates, CD8 naive was given two plates, and CD8 memory was given one plate. The study deeply sequenced blood TCR repertoires of about 5 healthy adults to estimate repertoire size and the extent of clonotype sharing between individuals. Libraries were prepared and TCR repertoires were sequenced by different laboratories using diverse techniques, in order to increase sequencing depth and limit assay-specific biases. Between about 0.8 and 9 billion PBMCs per donor were obtained by leukapheresis. General study outcomes and caveats: Naive subsets generally had larger estimated clonotype richness than memory subsets did. Incomplete sequencing was indicated by rarefaction of sorted-subset datasets, despite the large sequencing depth. The genetic and exposure-history diversity represented was limited by the small number of donors. Higher generation probabilities were observed for clonotypes shared by all four sorted-subset donors than for non-shared clonotypes. About 4.5% of naive CD4, roughly 3.6% of naive CD8, around 2.3% of memory CD4, and roughly 0.4% of memory CD8 clonotypes were shared across several donors. Sampling was limited to blood, and TCR repertoires in tissue likely differ from TCR repertoires in blood. Based on pairwise subsampling, the degree of clonotype sharing among donors was expected to be affected by sequencing depth.

On this clone: There is no known antigen for this receptor. No much larger clone exists at a distance of one base, and base qualities are not known.

Using the deep immunoSEQ assay, TCR CDR3 regions were amplified from genomic DNA by multiplex PCR. For each cell subset, the extracted genomic DNA was distributed evenly across all wells of several immunoSEQ 96-well plates, and each plate served as one replicate. For sorted subsets, roughly 190 ng of genomic DNA, equivalent to some 33,000 T cell genomes, went into each replicate PCR. Purified libraries were measured with a Qubit 3.0 fluorometer, size-checked on a Bioanalyzer 2100, and measured again with the KAPA Library Quantification kit. Every immunoSEQ 96-well plate was sequenced on a dedicated single-read 150-cycle Illumina NextSeq 550 flow cell. The paper's processing steps were these. The immunoSEQ output contained only junctional sequences without quality scores, so filtering could not match that applied to full-length reads. Sequences were annotated with PyIR, a Python wrapper for IgBLAST v1.9, using IMGT germline references to assign V/J genes and CDR3. Reads with weak V/J assignments (E-value above 1e-6), missing CDR3, stop codons, out-of-frame junctions, or ambiguous translated residues were removed. V3J clonotypes were defined as sequences sharing an identical inferred V gene, J gene, and CDR3 amino acid sequence. To compute the percentage overlap between repertoires, the number of shared unique clonotypes was divided by the size of the smaller repertoire. RTK rarefaction, the Chao1 estimator, and Recon v2.1 estimates of unobserved clonotypes were used to assess repertoire richness. OLGA was used to compute generation probabilities for all TCRbeta clonotypes that the gDNA method yielded from a handful of donors. In TCRdb, the immuneACCESS table is reduced to in-frame sequences with V and J assigned. These tables do not hold every clone; where another copy was compared, an unresolved V gene accounts for under half, and the others remain unexplained. That table supplies the V and J calls and clone size; D and trimming were determined from the DNA. Counted in this sample were over a million clones; 70% to 80% of them appeared once. Together, the top ten hold 1.5% of the sample.

V and J lose 3 bases and 5 bases, and a span of 13 bases separates them. From its cysteine to its phenylalanine, the CDR3 spans 14 amino acids. Kept here is only the CDR3 DNA, which spans 42 bases and is read in frame from base 1. Based on the germline V gene, the CDR1 and CDR2 sequences are ENHRY and SYGVKD. Healthy HIV-negative adults with no recently reported acute infections or vaccinations were included as donors. Every donor was a Caucasian adult residing in Nashville, Tennessee, USA. CD4+ T cells were enriched through magnetic negative selection, after which naive cells were positively selected on CD45RA and the remaining negative fraction served as the memory subset. Blood was collected by leukapheresis, and PBMCs were isolated by Ficoll-Histopaque density gradient centrifugation and then cryopreserved in liquid nitrogen vapor phase. Purity and quantity of every magnetically sorted T cell population were checked by analytical flow cytometry. Each sorted fraction had its genomic DNA isolated and then quantified by UV absorbance on a Nanodrop 2000c.

The source material was memory CD4+ T cells sorted from blood. Reading the label with the study, this specimen's cell subset or site is: CD45RA-negative fraction. The chain was built from TRBV10-3 and TRBJ1-1; the best D guess is TRBD1, with 5 bases matching. The receptor was isolated from a man aged 18 to 29 in good health. The DNA sequence is TGTGCCATCAGTGATCAGGGAAGGGCTACTGAAGCTTTCTTT. This codes for CAISDQGRATEAFF.